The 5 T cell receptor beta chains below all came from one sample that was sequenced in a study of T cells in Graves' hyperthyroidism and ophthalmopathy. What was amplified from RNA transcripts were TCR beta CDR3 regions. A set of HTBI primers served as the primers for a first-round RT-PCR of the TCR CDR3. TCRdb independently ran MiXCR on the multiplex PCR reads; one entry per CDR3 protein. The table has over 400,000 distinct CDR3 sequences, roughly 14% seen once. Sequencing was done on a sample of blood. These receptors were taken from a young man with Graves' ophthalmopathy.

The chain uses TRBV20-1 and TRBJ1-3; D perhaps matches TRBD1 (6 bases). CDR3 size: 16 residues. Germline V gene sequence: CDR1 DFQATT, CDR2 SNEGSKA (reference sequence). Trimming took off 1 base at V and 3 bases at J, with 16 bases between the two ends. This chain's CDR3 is CSARATGFQSGNTIYF. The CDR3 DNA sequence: TGCAGTGCTAGAGCAACAGGGTTTCAAAGTGGAAACACCATATATTTT.

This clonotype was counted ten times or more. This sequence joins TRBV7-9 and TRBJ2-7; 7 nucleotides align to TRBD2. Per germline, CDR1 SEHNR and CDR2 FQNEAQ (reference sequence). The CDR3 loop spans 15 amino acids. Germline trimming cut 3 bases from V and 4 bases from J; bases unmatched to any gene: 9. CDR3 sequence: CASSFYSGHPYEQYF. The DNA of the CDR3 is TGTGCCAGCAGCTTTTATAGCGGGCATCCGTACGAGCAGTACTTC.

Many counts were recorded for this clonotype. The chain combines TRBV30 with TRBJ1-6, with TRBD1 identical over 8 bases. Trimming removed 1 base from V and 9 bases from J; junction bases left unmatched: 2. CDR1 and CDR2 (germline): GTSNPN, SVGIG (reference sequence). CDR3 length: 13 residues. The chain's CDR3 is CAWSADRGSPLHF. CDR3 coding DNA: TGTGCCTGGAGTGCAGACAGGGGTTCACCCCTCCACTTT. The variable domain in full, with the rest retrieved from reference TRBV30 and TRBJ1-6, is SQTIHQWPATLVQPVGSPLSLECTVEGTSNPNLYWYRQAAGRGLQLLFYSVGIGQISSEVPQNLSASRPQDRQFILSSKKLLLSDSGFYLCAWSADRGSPLHFGNGTRLTVT.

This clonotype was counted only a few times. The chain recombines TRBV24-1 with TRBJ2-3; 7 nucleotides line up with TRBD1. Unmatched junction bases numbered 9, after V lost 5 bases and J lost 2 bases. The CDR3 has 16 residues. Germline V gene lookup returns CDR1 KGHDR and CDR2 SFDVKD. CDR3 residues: CATSATGTEDTDTQYF. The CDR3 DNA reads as TGTGCCACCAGTGCGACCGGGACAGAAGACACAGATACGCAGTATTTT.

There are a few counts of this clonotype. The CDR3 sequence is CASSLRGTGGSETQYF. CDR3 nucleotides: TGTGCCAGCAGCCTGCGGGGGACAGGGGGTTCCGAGACCCAGTACTTC. This chain uses TRBV5-6 with TRBJ2-5; TRBD1 agrees at 11 bases. Germline V CDR1 and CDR2: SGHDT, YYEEEE. V dropped 4 bases and J dropped 5; count of bases not matched to a gene: 10. The CDR3 loop spans 16 amino acids.